The following is a T cell receptor (beta chain) sequence with its context. Original handling: Counts of nucleated cells, estimated from reference gene primer amplification, were obtained. Profiling relied on immunoSEQ multiplex PCR, and the TCRdb table lists in-frame clones only, not all of them. V and J calls and clone size are copied from that table; D and trimming were computed from the DNA. The table has about 200,000 clones, roughly nine tenths seen once. The sample originates from a study of blood T cell repertoires in COVID-19. At the level of the study: PBMCs, B-cell-depleted T cells, or T cells provided the cDNA or gDNA that made up the material.

This CDR3 comprises 14 residues. Germline values: CDR1 ENHRY, CDR2 SYGVKD. V dropped 0 bases and J dropped 3 bases, with 8 bases sitting between them. The V call is TRBV10-3, the J call TRBJ1-2, with D unresolved. Sequenced input: peripheral blood. The clonotype was recovered from a man aged 60 to 75 with active or convalescent COVID-19. The CDR3 nucleotides are TGTGCCATCAGTGAGTCAAGAGGCGACTATGGCTACACCTTC. Translated: CAISESRGDYGYTF.